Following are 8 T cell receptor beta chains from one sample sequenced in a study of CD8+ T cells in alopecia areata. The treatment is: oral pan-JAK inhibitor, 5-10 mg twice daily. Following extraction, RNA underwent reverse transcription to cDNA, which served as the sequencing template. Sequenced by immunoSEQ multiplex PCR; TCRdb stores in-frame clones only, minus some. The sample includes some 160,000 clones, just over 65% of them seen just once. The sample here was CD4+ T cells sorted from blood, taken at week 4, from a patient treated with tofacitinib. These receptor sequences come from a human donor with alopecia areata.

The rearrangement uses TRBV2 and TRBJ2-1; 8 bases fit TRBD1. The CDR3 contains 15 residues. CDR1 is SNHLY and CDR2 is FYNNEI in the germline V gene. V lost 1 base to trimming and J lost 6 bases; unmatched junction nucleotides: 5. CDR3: CASSEEDRAGNEQFF. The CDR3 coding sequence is TGTGCCAGCAGTGAAGAGGACAGGGCGGGCAATGAGCAGTTCTTC.

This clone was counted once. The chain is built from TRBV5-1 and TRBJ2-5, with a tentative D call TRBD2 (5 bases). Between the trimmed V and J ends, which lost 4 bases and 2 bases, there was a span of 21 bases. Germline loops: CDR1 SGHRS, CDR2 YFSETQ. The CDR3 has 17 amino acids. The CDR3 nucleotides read TGCGCCAGCAGCCCTAGAACTCCCTTTGGAGGTCAAGAGACCCAGTACTTC. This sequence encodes CASSPRTPFGGQETQYF.

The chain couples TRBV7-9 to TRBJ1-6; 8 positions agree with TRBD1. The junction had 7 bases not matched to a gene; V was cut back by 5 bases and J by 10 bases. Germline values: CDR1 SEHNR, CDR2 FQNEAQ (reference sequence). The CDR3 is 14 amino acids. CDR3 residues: CASSSQGARSPLHF. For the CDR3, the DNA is TGTGCCAGCAGCAGCCAGGGGGCACGATCACCCCTCCACTTT. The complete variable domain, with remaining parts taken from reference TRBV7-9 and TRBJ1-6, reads DTGVSQNPRHKITKRGQNVTFRCDPISEHNRLYWYRQTLGQGPEFLTYFQNEAQLEKSRLLSDRFSAERPKGSFSTLEIQRTEQGDSAMYLCASSSQGARSPLHFGNGTRLTVT.

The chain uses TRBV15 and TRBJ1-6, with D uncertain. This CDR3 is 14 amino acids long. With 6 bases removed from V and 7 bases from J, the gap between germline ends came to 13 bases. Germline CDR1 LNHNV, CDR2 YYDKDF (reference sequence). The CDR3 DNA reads TGTGCCACCAGGCTGTCAGGCCCCAATTCACCCCTCCACTTT. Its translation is CATRLSGPNSPLHF.

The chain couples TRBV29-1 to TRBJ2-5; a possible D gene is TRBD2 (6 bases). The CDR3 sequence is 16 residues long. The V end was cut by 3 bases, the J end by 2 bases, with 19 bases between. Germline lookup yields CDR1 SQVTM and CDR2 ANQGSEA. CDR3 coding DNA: TGCAGCGTTGATGAGTTCGGCGGGGCGGAACAAGAGACCCAGTACTTC. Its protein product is CSVDEFGGAEQETQYF.

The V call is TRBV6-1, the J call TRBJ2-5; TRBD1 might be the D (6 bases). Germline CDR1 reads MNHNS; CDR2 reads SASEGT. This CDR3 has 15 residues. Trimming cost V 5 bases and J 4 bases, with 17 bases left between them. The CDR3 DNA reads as TGTGCCAGCAGTAGACAGGAGTGGTTGCCAGAGACCCAGTACTTC. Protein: CASSRQEWLPETQYF.

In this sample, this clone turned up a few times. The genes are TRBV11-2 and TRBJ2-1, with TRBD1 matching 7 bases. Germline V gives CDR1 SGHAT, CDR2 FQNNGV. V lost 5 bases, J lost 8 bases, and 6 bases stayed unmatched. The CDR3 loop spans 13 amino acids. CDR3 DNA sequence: TGTGCCAGCAGCCCGCTGCAGGGGGATGAGCAGTTCTTC. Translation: CASSPLQGDEQFF.

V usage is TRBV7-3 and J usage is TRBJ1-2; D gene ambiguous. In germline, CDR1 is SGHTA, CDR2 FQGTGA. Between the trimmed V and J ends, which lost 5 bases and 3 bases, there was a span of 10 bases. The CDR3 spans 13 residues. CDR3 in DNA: TGTGCCAGCAGCCCCGAGGCCGACTATGGCTACACCTTC. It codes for CASSPEADYGYTF.